The 2 T cell receptor beta chains reported below all come from one sample, sequenced in a study of blood T cell repertoires in COVID-19. Profiled with immunoSEQ multiplex PCR; TCRdb holds only in-frame clones, not every one. The repertoire includes more than 90,000 clones, 80% to 90% of them detected once, and about 9.9% sits in the top ten. Source material: peripheral blood. These receptors all stem from a woman in her 30s with acute or convalescent COVID-19.

This clone occurred once. The chain employs TRBV6-5 and TRBJ1-2; D is undetermined. V lost 5 bases and J 8 bases, leaving 15 bases between the germline ends. Germline CDR1 and CDR2: MNHEY and SVGAGI. CDR3 length equals 13 residues. The CDR3 reads CASSPAVGGGYTF. The DNA for the CDR3 is TGTGCCAGCAGTCCGGCGGTGGGCGGGGGCTACACCTTC.

This chain joins TRBV28 and TRBJ2-7; 7 bases are a match to TRBD2. This CDR3 is built from 13 residues. The V gene end was trimmed by 3 bases and the J gene end by 5 bases; junction bases not matched to a gene: 4. Germline V gives CDR1 MDHEN, CDR2 SYDVKM. This chain's CDR3 is CASSLAGVDEQYF. In nucleotides, the CDR3 is TGTGCCAGCAGTTTGGCGGGGGTGGACGAGCAGTACTTC.